This T cell receptor (beta chain) came from a study of spatial heterogeneity in lung cancer. Study context: Sequence detection consistently recorded a greater number of beta-chain than alpha-chain sequences. Study-level results: Follow-up blood showed ubiquitous expanded tumor TCRs less than blood at resection did.

Documented time point: sample taken at primary tumor resection. Unsorted samples of tumor, nontumor lung or frozen PBMC had their whole RNA sequenced. Samples were donated by 72 untreated early-stage non-small cell lung cancer patients. This clonotype showed up many times. Antigen unknown. V was cut by 3 bases and J by 4 bases, with 18 bases left in between. The CDR3 spans 17 residues. The V gene's germline CDR1 is MNHEY and CDR2 SMNVEV (reference sequence). TCRdb re-called the 5' RACE reads through MiXCR, storing one row per CDR3 protein. The repertoire holds 20,000 to 25,000 distinct CDR3 sequences, with 4.5% to 5% as singletons.

The chain employs TRBV27 and TRBJ2-2; possible D gene TRBD2, 6 bases. This clonotype originated in a male donor with early-stage non-small cell lung cancer. This specimen consisted of PBMCs, obtained at surgery. CDR3 sequence reads: CASSLGLAIDPTGELFF. CDR3 in DNA: TGTGCCAGCAGTTTGGGGCTAGCGATCGACCCCACCGGGGAGCTGTTTTTT.